This T cell receptor beta chain is from a study of blood T cells in healthy people across ages. As for the study in general: About one barcoded TCR beta cDNA was captured per two T cells. Broader study findings: Leaving the PBMCs unsorted stopped any conclusive comparison of naive versus antigen-experienced cells.

Turning to this clonotype: No antigen is known for it.

It was with a sample-barcoded 5' primer and a J-beta primer mix that a second PCR of about 6 to 12 cycles was run. TCRdb recomputed calls from the 5' RACE reads with MiXCR, one row per CDR3 protein. The sample yields roughly 900,000 distinct CDR3 sequences, 40% to 60% seen once. This CDR3 comprises 15 residues. With 4 bases removed from V and 6 bases from J, the gap between germline ends came to 16 bases. Germline loops: CDR1 LGHNA, CDR2 YNFKEQ. The sequence was obtained from a man between 25 and 39 years old in good health. Sequences were obtained from blood. V and J are TRBV4-2 and TRBJ1-5, with D perhaps TRBD1 (5 bases). The DNA for the CDR3 is TGTGCCAGCAGCCTGACAGATCAAAACAGTCAGCCCCAGCATTTT. Its translation is CASSLTDQNSQPQHF.